This TCR beta chain appears in the sequencing data of a study of blood T cell repertoires in COVID-19. On the study more broadly: Samples taken during acute and convalescent COVID-19 were collected in the United States, Italy and Spain. From T cells, B-cell-depleted T cells, or PBMCs came the material, which was cDNA or gDNA.

This clone came up once. Original processing notes: For nucleated cells, counts were estimated from reference gene primer amplification. Profiling relied on immunoSEQ multiplex PCR, and the TCRdb table lists in-frame clones only, not all of them. Clone size and V and J calls were adopted from that table, with D and trimming inferred from the DNA. Here the sample spans a few hundred thousand clones, approximately 88% being singletons. The germline V gene has CDR1 SGHTA and CDR2 FQGTGA. V dropped 7 bases and J dropped 1 base, with 10 bases sitting between them. The CDR3 has 14 amino acids. The material sequenced was peripheral blood. The chain joins TRBV7-3 to TRBJ2-2; a possible D gene is TRBD1 (6 bases). This receptor was obtained from a woman aged 30 to 39 who had recovered from COVID-19. The CDR3 here is CASNQGLNTGELFF. The CDR3 bases are TGTGCCAGCAATCAGGGGCTGAACACCGGGGAGCTGTTTTTT.